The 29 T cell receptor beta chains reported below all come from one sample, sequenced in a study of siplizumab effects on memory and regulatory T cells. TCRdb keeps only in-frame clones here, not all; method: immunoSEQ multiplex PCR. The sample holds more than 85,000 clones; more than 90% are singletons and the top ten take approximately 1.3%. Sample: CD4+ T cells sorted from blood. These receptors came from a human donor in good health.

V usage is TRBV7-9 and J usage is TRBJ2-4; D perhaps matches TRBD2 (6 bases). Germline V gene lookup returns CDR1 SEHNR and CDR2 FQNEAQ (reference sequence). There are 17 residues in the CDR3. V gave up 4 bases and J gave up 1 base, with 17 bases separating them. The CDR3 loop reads CASSSGDGGFAKNIQYF. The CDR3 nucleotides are TGTGCCAGCAGCTCGGGGGACGGAGGGTTTGCCAAAAACATTCAGTACTTC.

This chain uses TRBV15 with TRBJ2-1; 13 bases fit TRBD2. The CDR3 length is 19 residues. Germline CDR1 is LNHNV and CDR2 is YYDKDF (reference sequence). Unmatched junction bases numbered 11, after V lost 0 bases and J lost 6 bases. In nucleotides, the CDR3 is TGTGCCACCAGCAGAGATCTCAGGACTAGCGGGGGTAAATCCAATGAGCAGTTCTTC. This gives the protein CATSRDLRTSGGKSNEQFF.

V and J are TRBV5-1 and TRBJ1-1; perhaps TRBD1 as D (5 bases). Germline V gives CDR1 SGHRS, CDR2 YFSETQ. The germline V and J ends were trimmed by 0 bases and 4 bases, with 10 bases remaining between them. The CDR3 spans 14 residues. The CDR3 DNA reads TGCGCCAGCAGCTTGGCCTACACAGGCACTGAAGCTTTCTTT. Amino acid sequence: CASSLAYTGTEAFF.

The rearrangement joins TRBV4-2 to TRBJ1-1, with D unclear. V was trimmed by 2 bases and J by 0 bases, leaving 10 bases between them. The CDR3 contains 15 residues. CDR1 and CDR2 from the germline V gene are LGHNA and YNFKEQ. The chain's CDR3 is CASSQLPTVNTEAFF. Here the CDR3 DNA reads TGTGCCAGCAGCCAACTACCAACAGTGAACACTGAAGCTTTCTTT.

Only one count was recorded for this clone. The CDR3 here is CASSPGQRNEKLFF. CDR3 coding DNA: TGTGCCAGCAGCCCGGGACAGCGAAACGAAAAACTGTTTTTT. This chain connects TRBV2 to TRBJ1-4; 7 bases are a match to TRBD1. J gave up 8 bases and V 6 bases, and 9 bases lay outside the gene matches. CDR3 size: 14 residues. The V gene's germline CDR1 is SNHLY and CDR2 FYNNEI. The whole variable domain, filled in from reference TRBV2 and TRBJ1-4, reads EPEVTQTPSHQVTQMGQEVILRCVPISNHLYFYWYRQILGQKVEFLVSFYNNEISEKSEIFDDQFSVERPDGSNFTLKIRSTKLEDSAMYFCASSPGQRNEKLFFGSGTQLSVL.

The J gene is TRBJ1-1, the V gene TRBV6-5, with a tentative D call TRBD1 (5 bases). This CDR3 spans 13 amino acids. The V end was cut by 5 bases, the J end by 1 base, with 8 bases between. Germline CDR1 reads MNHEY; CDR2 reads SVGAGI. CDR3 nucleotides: TGTGCCAGCAGTATGACAGCGAACACTGAAGCTTTCTTT. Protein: CASSMTANTEAFF.

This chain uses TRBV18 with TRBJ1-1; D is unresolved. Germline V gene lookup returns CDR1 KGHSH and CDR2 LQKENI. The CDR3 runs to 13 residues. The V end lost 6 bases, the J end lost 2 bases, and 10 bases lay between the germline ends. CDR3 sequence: CASSRLSNTEAFF. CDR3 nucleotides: TGTGCCAGCTCTCGACTATCAAACACTGAAGCTTTCTTT.

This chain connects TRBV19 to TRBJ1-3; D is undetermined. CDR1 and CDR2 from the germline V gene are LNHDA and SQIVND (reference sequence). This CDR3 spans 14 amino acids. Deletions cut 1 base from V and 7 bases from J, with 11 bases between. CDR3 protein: CASSIGPDGNTIYF. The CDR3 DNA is TGTGCCAGTAGTATAGGACCCGACGGGAACACCATATATTTT.

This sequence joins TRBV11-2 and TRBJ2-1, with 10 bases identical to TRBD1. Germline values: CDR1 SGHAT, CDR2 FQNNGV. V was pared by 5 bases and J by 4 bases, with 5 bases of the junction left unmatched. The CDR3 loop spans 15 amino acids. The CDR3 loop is CASSSRDRGYNEQFF. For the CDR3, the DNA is TGTGCCAGCAGCAGCCGGGACAGGGGATACAATGAGCAGTTCTTC.

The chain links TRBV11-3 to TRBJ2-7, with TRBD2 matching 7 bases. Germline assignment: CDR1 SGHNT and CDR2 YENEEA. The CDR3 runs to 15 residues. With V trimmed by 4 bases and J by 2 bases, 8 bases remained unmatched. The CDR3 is CASSSSPGGPYEQYF. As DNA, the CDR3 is TGTGCCAGCAGCTCTAGCCCGGGAGGCCCCTACGAGCAGTACTTC.

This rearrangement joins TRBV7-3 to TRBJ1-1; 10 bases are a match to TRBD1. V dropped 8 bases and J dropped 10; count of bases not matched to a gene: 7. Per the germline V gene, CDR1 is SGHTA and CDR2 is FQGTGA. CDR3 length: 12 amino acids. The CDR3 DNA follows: TGTGCCAGCTCGAGACAGGGGGCGTCAGCTTTCTTT. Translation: CASSRQGASAFF.

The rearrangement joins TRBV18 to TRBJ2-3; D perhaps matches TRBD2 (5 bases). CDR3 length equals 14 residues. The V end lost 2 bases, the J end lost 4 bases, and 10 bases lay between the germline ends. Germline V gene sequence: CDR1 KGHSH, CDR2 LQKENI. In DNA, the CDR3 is TGTGCCAGCTCACCAATCGGGGTGGCAGATACGCAGTATTTT. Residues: CASSPIGVADTQYF.

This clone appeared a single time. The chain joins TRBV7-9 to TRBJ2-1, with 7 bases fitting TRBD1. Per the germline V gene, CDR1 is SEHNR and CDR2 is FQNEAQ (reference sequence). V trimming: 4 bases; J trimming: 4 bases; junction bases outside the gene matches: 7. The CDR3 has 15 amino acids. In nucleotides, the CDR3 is TGTGCCAGCAGCTCCTCCGGGACAGCTTACAATGAGCAGTTCTTC. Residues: CASSSSGTAYNEQFF.

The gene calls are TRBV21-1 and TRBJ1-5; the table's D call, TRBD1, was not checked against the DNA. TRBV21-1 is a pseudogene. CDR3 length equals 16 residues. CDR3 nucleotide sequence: TGTGCCAGCAGCAAAGTCAGGGGAGAGAAAGTTCAGCCCCAGCATTTT. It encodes CASSKVRGEKVQPQHF.

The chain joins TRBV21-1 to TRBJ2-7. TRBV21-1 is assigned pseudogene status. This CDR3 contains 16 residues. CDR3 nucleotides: TGTGCCAGCCATTCTCAGTCGGGAATTAGGGGCTACGAGCAGTACTTC. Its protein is CASHSQSGIRGYEQYF.

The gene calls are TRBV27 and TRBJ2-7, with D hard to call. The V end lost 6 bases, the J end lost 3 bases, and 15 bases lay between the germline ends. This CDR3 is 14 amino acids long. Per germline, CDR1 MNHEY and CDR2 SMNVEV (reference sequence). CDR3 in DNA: TGTGCCAGCAGGGGGTACAATACATTCTACGAGCAGTACTTC. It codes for CASRGYNTFYEQYF.

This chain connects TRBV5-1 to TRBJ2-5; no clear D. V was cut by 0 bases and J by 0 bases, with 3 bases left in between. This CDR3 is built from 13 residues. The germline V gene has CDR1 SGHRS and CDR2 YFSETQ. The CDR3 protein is CASSLGDQETQYF. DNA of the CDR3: TGCGCCAGCAGCTTGGGGGACCAAGAGACCCAGTACTTC.

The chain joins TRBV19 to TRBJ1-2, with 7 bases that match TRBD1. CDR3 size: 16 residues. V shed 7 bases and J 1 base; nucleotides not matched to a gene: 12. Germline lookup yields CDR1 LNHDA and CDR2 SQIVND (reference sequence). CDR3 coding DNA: TGTGCCAGTAAACCCACGGGGACAGCTTATAACTATGGCTACACCTTC. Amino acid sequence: CASKPTGTAYNYGYTF.

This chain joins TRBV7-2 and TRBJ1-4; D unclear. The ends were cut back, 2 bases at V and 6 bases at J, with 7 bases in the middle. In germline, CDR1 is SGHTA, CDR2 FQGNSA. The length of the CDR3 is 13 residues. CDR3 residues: CASSLYVYEKLFF. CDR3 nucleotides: TGTGCCAGCAGCTTATATGTTTATGAAAAACTGTTTTTT.

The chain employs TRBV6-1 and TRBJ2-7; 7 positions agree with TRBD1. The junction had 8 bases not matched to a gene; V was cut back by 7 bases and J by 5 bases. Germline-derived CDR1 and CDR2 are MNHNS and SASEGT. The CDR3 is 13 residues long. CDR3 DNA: TGTGCCAGCAACCCTACAGGGGTCCACGAGCAGTACTTC. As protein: CASNPTGVHEQYF.

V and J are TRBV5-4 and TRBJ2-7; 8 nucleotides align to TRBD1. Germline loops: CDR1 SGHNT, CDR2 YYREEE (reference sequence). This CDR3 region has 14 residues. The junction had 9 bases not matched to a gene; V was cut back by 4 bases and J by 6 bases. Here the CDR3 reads CASSPGQGPFEQYF. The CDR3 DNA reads TGTGCCAGCAGCCCAGGACAGGGTCCCTTCGAGCAGTACTTC.

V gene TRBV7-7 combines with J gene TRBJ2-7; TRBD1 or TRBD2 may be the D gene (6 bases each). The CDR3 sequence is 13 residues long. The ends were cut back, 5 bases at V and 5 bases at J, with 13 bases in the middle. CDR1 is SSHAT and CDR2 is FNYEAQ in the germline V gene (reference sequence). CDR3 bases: TGTGCCAGCAGCCCTGGAGGGGGGAACGAGCAGTACTTC. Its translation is CASSPGGGNEQYF. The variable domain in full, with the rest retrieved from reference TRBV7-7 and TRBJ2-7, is GAGVSQSPRYKVTKRGQDVTLRCDPISSHATLYWYQQALGQGPEFLTYFNYEAQPDKSGLPSDRFSAERPEGSISTLTIQRTEQRDSAMYRCASSPGGGNEQYFGPGTRLTVT.

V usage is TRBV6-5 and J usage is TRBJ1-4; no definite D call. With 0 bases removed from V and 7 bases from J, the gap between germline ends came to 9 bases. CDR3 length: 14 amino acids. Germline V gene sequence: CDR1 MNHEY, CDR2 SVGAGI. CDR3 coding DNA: TGTGCCAGCAGTTACTCGGGGAGGGTTGAAAAACTGTTTTTT. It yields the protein CASSYSGRVEKLFF.

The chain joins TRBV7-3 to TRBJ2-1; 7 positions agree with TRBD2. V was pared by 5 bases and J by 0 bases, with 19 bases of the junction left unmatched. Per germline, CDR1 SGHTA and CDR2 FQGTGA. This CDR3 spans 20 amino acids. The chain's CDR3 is CASSGLGTATGGSSYNEQFF. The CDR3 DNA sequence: TGTGCCAGCAGCGGACTAGGGACCGCGACCGGCGGGAGCTCCTACAATGAGCAGTTCTTC.

CDR3 sequence (DNA): TGCGCCAGCAGATCAGGCTACTATGGCTACACCTTC. Protein: CASRSGYYGYTF. This chain connects TRBV10-1 to TRBJ1-2; D is unclear. Germline CDR1 is WNHNN and CDR2 is SYGVQD (reference sequence). The CDR3 spans 12 residues. Trimming removed 6 bases at V and 3 bases at J, with 8 bases between.

The CDR3 coding sequence is TGTGCCAGCAGCCCGAAGGTAAACTACAATGAGCAGTTCTTC. It specifies CASSPKVNYNEQFF. This chain connects TRBV5-4 to TRBJ2-1; D gene ambiguous. The CDR3 contains 14 residues. Trimming removed 4 bases from V and 3 bases from J, with 11 bases in between. In germline, CDR1 is SGHNT, CDR2 YYREEE (reference sequence).

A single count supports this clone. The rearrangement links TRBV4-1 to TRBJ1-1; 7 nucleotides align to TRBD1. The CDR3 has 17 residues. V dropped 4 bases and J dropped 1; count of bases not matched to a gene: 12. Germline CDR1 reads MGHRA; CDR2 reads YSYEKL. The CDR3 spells CASSPPPGQPKNTEAFF. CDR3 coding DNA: TGCGCCAGCAGCCCCCCACCGGGACAGCCTAAGAACACTGAAGCTTTCTTT.

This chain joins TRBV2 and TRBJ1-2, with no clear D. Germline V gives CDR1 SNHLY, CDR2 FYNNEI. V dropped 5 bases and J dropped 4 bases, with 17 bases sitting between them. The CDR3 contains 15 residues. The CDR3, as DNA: TGTGCCAGCAGTAATCCCAGGACGGAGCTCTATGGCTACACCTTC. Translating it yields CASSNPRTELYGYTF.

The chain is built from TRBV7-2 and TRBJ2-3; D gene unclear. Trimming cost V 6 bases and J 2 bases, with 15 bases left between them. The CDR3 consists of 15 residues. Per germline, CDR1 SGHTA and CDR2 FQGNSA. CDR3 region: CASRLTGRDTDTQYF. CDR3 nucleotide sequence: TGTGCCAGCAGACTAACTGGCCGAGACACAGATACGCAGTATTTT.